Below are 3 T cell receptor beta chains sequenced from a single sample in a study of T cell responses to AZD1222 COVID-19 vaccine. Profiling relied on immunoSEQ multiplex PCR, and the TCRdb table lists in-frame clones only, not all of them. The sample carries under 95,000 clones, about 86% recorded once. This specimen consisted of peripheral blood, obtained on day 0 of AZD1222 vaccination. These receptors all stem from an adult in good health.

This CDR3 is CSVRPGPSENTEAFF. CDR3 nucleotide sequence: TGCAGCGTTCGACCGGGCCCTTCAGAGAACACTGAAGCTTTCTTT. V is TRBV29-1 and J is TRBJ1-1, with D hard to call. The V end was cut by 5 bases, the J end by 1 base, with 17 bases between. CDR3 length equals 15 residues. Germline CDR1 SQVTM, CDR2 ANQGSEA.

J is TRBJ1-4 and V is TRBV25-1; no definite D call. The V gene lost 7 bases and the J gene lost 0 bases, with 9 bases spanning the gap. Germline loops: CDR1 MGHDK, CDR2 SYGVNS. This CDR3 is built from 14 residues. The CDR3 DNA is TGTGCCAGCATCGATACTGCAACTAATGAAAAACTGTTTTTT. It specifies CASIDTATNEKLFF. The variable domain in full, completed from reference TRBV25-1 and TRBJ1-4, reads EADIYQTPRYLVIGTGKKITLECSQTMGHDKMYWYQQDPGMELHLIHYSYGVNSTEKGDLSSESTVSRIRTEHFPLTLESARPSHTSQYLCASIDTATNEKLFFGSGTQLSVL.

CDR3 region: CASSPSGSHTDTQYF. In nucleotides, the CDR3 is TGTGCCAGCAGTCCGAGCGGGAGCCACACAGATACGCAGTATTTT. The chain carries TRBV6-4 and TRBJ2-3; 8 nucleotides match TRBD2. CDR3 size: 15 residues. Per germline, CDR1 MRHNA and CDR2 SNTAGT. V lost 5 bases, J lost 2 bases, and 6 bases stayed unmatched.